Listed here is a single TCR beta chain. Trimming shortened V by 0 bases and J by 4 bases, and 12 bases separated the two germline ends. Per the germline V gene, CDR1 is LGHDT and CDR2 is YNNKEL (reference sequence). The CDR3 is made up of 15 amino acids. The entry originates in a study of blood T cell repertoires in COVID-19. Study-level background: From T cells, B-cell-depleted T cells, or PBMCs came the material, which was cDNA or gDNA.

Per the authors' pipeline: Nucleated cell number was recorded as an estimate derived from reference gene primer amplification. TCRdb's copy holds only in-frame clones and misses some; the assay was immunoSEQ multiplex PCR. V, J and clone size were drawn from that table, and D and trimming were deduced from the DNA. Among some 96,000 clones, just over 90% were seen once, and the ten largest hold less than 2%. The sample taken for sequencing was peripheral blood. The receptor was isolated from a man in his sixties with acute or convalescent COVID-19. The chain employs TRBV3-1 (or the pseudogene TRBV3-2) and TRBJ1-2; maybe TRBD1 (5 bases). The CDR3, as DNA: TGTGCCAGCAGCCAAGAGGGCGGGACGGGCTATGGCTACACCTTC. Encoded protein: CASSQEGGTGYGYTF.